Listed below are T cell receptor beta chains from one sample, sequenced in a study of cytomegalovirus exposure and HLA in healthy donors. Some clones are missing from TCRdb's copy, which holds only in-frame ones; the method was immunoSEQ multiplex PCR. The data hold under 300,000 clones, with about 83% observed a single time. Sequencing used PBMCs. These receptors were taken from a woman in her thirties or forties in good health and CMV-seropositive. The CDR3 runs from the conserved cysteine through the conserved F or W. Each record gives: CDR3 protein, CDR3 DNA, clone size, V gene, J gene, D gene. The D gene is left open where the match is weak. The size of a clone is reported for some rows only, either as once, few or many, or as a class for expanded clones.

CDR3: CASSPGGQGANEQYF
DNA: TGTGCCAGCAGCCCCGGGGGACAGGGGGCAAACGAGCAGTACTTC
size: once
V: TRBV6-6
J: TRBJ2-7
D: TRBD1

CDR3: CASSLGTGSGNSPLHF
DNA: TGTGCCAGCAGTTTAGGGACAGGGTCTGGCAATTCACCCCTCCACTTT
size: NA
V: TRBV27
J: TRBJ1-6
D: TRBD1

CDR3: CSSTSGHLYYGYTF
DNA: TGTTCCAGCACCTCGGGACACCTATACTATGGCTACACCTTC
size: NA
V: TRBV7-9
J: TRBJ1-2
D: NA

CDR3: CASSNGVPGATQYF
DNA: TGTGCCAGCAGCAACGGAGTCCCTGGGGCGACCCAGTACTTC
size: few
V: TRBV7-3
J: TRBJ2-5
D: NA

CDR3: CASSLGQQPDTQYF
DNA: TGCGCCAGCAGCTTGGGACAGCAGCCAGATACGCAGTATTTT
size: NA
V: TRBV5-1
J: TRBJ2-3
D: NA

CDR3: CASSLPGLVPREQFF
DNA: TGTGCCAGCAGCCTCCCGGGACTAGTGCCGCGTGAGCAGTTCTTC
size: NA
V: TRBV6-5
J: TRBJ2-1
D: TRBD2

CDR3: CASSIDHLAGVGTDTQYF
DNA: TGTGCCAGTAGTATAGATCACTTAGCGGGAGTAGGTACAGATACGCAGTATTTT
size: NA
V: TRBV19
J: TRBJ2-3
D: TRBD2

CDR3: CASSERTSGSSGANVLTF
DNA: TGCGCCAGCAGCGAGAGGACTAGCGGGAGCTCTGGGGCCAACGTCCTGACTTTC
size: NA
V: TRBV5-1
J: TRBJ2-6
D: TRBD2

CDR3: CASSLSGGSLYEQYF
DNA: TGCGCCAGCAGCTTGTCTGGCGGGAGTTTATACGAGCAGTACTTC
size: few
V: TRBV5-1
J: TRBJ2-7
D: TRBD2

CDR3: CASRTGAVGKLFF
DNA: TGTGCCAGCAGGACAGGGGCGGTGGGAAAACTGTTTTTT
size: NA
V: TRBV27
J: TRBJ1-4
D: TRBD1

CDR3: CASSPGQGASPLHF
DNA: TGTGCCAGCAGCCCAGGACAGGGGGCCTCACCCCTCCACTTT
size: few
V: TRBV25-1
J: TRBJ1-6
D: TRBD1

CDR3: CASSGGDGKHEQYF
DNA: TGTGCCAGCAGCGGGGGGGACGGGAAGCACGAGCAGTACTTC
size: NA
V: TRBV5-6
J: TRBJ2-7
D: TRBD2

CDR3: CASSLGVGGINEQFF
DNA: TGTGCCAGCAGCTTGGGTGTAGGAGGAATCAATGAGCAGTTCTTC
size: NA
V: TRBV5-4
J: TRBJ2-1
D: NA

CDR3: CATRAPSYNEQFF
DNA: TGTGCCACACGCGCCCCCTCCTACAATGAGCAGTTCTTC
size: NA
V: TRBV10-3
J: TRBJ2-1
D: NA

CDR3: CSHGRTGPGATDTQYF
DNA: TGCAGCCACGGGAGAACAGGCCCTGGGGCGACAGATACGCAGTATTTT
size: few
V: TRBV29-1
J: TRBJ2-3
D: NA

CDR3: CASSSGTSGSTDTQYF
DNA: TGTGCCAGCAGCTCAGGGACTAGCGGGAGTACAGATACGCAGTATTTT
size: NA
V: TRBV13
J: TRBJ2-3
D: TRBD2

CDR3: CAWSGAGLAGAGRSTDTQYF
DNA: TGTGCCTGGAGTGGGGCGGGACTAGCGGGAGCAGGTAGGAGCACAGATACGCAGTATTTT
size: NA
V: TRBV30
J: TRBJ2-3
D: TRBD2

CDR3: CATSEDREYEQFF
DNA: TGTGCCACCTCTGAGGACAGAGAATATGAGCAGTTCTTC
size: NA
V: TRBV19
J: TRBJ2-1
D: NA

CDR3: CAWGRDRAYNEQFF
DNA: TGTGCCTGGGGGAGGGACCGAGCCTACAATGAGCAGTTCTTC
size: NA
V: TRBV30
J: TRBJ2-1
D: TRBD2

CDR3: CAWSVGSRTANEKLFF
DNA: TGTGCCTGGAGTGTTGGTAGTCGGACAGCAAATGAAAAACTGTTTTTT
size: few
V: TRBV30
J: TRBJ1-4
D: NA

CDR3: CSVVAGEVQFF
DNA: TGCAGCGTTGTAGCGGGAGAAGTGCAGTTCTTC
size: NA
V: TRBV29-1
J: TRBJ2-1
D: TRBD2

CDR3: CASSLDRGTSYEQYF
DNA: TGTGCCAGCAGCTTAGATCGGGGGACCTCCTACGAGCAGTACTTC
size: NA
V: TRBV11-3
J: TRBJ2-7
D: NA

CDR3: CASSGIGLNEQFF
DNA: TGTGCCAGCAGCGGGATAGGACTGAATGAGCAGTTCTTC
size: NA
V: TRBV7-2
J: TRBJ2-1
D: NA

CDR3: CASRVDRGAYEQYF
DNA: TGTGCCAGCAGGGTGGACAGGGGGGCCTACGAGCAGTACTTC
size: NA
V: TRBV28
J: TRBJ2-7
D: TRBD1

CDR3: CASSLSGLSYEQYF
DNA: TGTGCCAGCAGCTTATCGGGTCTCTCCTACGAGCAGTACTTC
size: NA
V: TRBV7-9
J: TRBJ2-7
D: NA

CDR3: CASSQGAFRASGSTDTQYF
DNA: TGCGCCAGCAGCCAAGGGGCCTTTAGGGCTAGCGGGAGCACAGATACGCAGTATTTT
size: NA
V: TRBV4-1
J: TRBJ2-3
D: TRBD2

CDR3: CASREGLIGTDTQYF
DNA: TGTGCCAGTAGGGAGGGGTTAATTGGCACAGATACGCAGTATTTT
size: NA
V: TRBV19
J: TRBJ2-3
D: NA

CDR3: CASRNPGQGREAFF
DNA: TGTGCCAGCAGGAACCCAGGACAGGGCAGAGAAGCTTTCTTT
size: NA
V: TRBV6-6
J: TRBJ1-1
D: TRBD1

CDR3: CASSTGTPPRDEQFF
DNA: TGTGCCAGCAGTACAGGGACCCCTCCTAGGGATGAGCAGTTCTTC
size: NA
V: TRBV6-6
J: TRBJ2-1
D: NA

CDR3: CSRTSKVEQYF
DNA: TGCAGCCGGACTAGCAAGGTCGAGCAGTACTTC
size: NA
V: TRBV20-1
J: TRBJ2-7
D: TRBD2

CDR3: CASNRGIYEQYF
DNA: TGTGCCAGCAATCGCGGTATCTACGAGCAGTACTTC
size: NA
V: TRBV28
J: TRBJ2-7
D: NA

CDR3: CASSRGGGGQNIQYF
DNA: TGTGCCAGCAGCCGGGGGGGTGGGGGTCAAAACATTCAGTACTTC
size: NA
V: TRBV7-2
J: TRBJ2-4
D: TRBD2

CDR3: CASRGLAGARGDNEQFF
DNA: TGTGCCAGCAGGGGACTAGCGGGAGCAAGGGGGGACAATGAGCAGTTCTTC
size: NA
V: TRBV11-3
J: TRBJ2-1
D: TRBD2